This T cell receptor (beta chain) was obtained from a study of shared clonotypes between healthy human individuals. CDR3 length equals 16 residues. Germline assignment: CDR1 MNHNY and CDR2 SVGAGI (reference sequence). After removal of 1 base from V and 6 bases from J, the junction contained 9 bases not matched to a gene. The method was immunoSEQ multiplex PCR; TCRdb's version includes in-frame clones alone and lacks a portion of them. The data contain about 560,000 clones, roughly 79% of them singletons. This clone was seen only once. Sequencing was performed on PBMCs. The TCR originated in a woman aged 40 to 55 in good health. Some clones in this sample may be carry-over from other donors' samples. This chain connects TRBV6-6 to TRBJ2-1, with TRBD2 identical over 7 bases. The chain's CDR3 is CASSYWGGSIANEQFF. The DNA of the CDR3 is TGTGCCAGCAGTTACTGGGGCGGGAGCATAGCCAATGAGCAGTTCTTC.